This TCR beta chain was documented in a study of blood T cell repertoires in COVID-19. Study at large: The study drew acute and convalescent COVID-19 samples from the United States, Italy and Spain. Sources were T cells, B-cell-depleted T cells, or PBMCs; the material itself was cDNA or gDNA.

The CDR3 is made up of 15 amino acids. The V gene lost 2 bases and the J gene lost 2 bases, with 12 bases spanning the gap. Germline CDR1 LNHDA, CDR2 SQIVND (reference sequence). Per the original data handling: Using reference gene primer amplification, nucleated cell counts were estimated. Libraries were prepared by immunoSEQ multiplex PCR; TCRdb keeps only in-frame clonotypes and omits some of them. V, J and clone size reflect that table, while D and trimming were determined from the DNA. The sample contains a few hundred thousand clones, approximately 80% of which appear only once. This TCR was sampled from a man between 25 and 39 years old who had recovered from COVID-19. This chain joins TRBV19 and TRBJ1-2; possible D gene TRBD1, 6 bases. The sample comprised peripheral blood. CDR3: CASSIILQGNYGYTF. In DNA form, the CDR3 reads TGTGCCAGTAGTATAATACTACAGGGCAACTATGGCTACACCTTC.